The 25 T cell receptor beta chains listed next were all sequenced from one sample in a study of Ad26.COV2.S vaccination and SARS-CoV-2 variants. Treatment reported: 15 to 20 received Ad26.COV2.S at low or high dose, single or two shots; about five received placebo; per-sample allocation not given. The samples were gathered on day 63 after the first injection of vaccine or placebo. Generated by immunoSEQ multiplex PCR, the TCRdb table keeps only in-frame clones and is missing some. The table has fewer than 400,000 clones, more than 70% seen once. The sample was peripheral blood, taken in a trial of Ad26.COV2.S vaccine versus placebo. The source is a person between 18 and 59 years old who received the Ad26.COV2.S COVID-19 vaccine or a placebo.

J is TRBJ2-3 and V is TRBV20-1; D gene ambiguous. The V and J ends lost 8 bases and 4 bases respectively, with 10 bases between them. The CDR3 totals 11 residues. Germline CDR1 is DFQATT and CDR2 is SNEGSKA (reference sequence). The DNA for the CDR3 is TGCAGTTCCCATCTCGCAGATACGCAGTATTTT. Protein: CSSHLADTQYF.

This chain links TRBV7-9 with TRBJ2-5; no clear D. Trimming cost V 0 bases and J 2 bases, with 7 bases left between them. Germline V gives CDR1 SEHNR, CDR2 FQNEAQ (reference sequence). The CDR3 is made up of 14 amino acids. CDR3 amino acids: CASSLAAKQETQYF. The CDR3 region has the DNA TGTGCCAGCAGCTTAGCCGCTAAACAAGAGACCCAGTACTTC.

This chain connects TRBV2 to TRBJ2-7; D might be TRBD1 (5 bases). Germline loops: CDR1 SNHLY, CDR2 FYNNEI. The CDR3 is 11 residues long. Trimming left V 8 bases short and J 0 bases short, with 5 bases between. CDR3 amino acids: CASDSSYEQYF. The CDR3, as DNA: TGTGCCAGCGACAGCTCCTACGAGCAGTACTTC. Variable domain in full (rest from reference TRBV2 and TRBJ2-7): EPEVTQTPSHQVTQMGQEVILRCVPISNHLYFYWYRQILGQKVEFLVSFYNNEISEKSEIFDDQFSVERPDGSNFTLKIRSTKLEDSAMYFCASDSSYEQYFGPGTRLTVT.

There are a few counts of this clone. The gene calls are TRBV6-1 and TRBJ1-5; 9 positions agree with TRBD1. Germline V lookup: CDR1 MNHNS, CDR2 SASEGT. Trimming took 3 bases from V and 4 from J; bases not matched to a gene: 19. This CDR3 contains 20 residues. The CDR3 spells CASSDKHHRNRGLRNQPQHF. CDR3 in DNA: TGTGCCAGCAGTGACAAACACCATCGAAACAGGGGGCTAAGGAATCAGCCCCAGCATTTT.

The chain employs TRBV20-1 and TRBJ2-5; D is uncertain. The germline V and J ends were trimmed by 8 bases and 5 bases, with 9 bases remaining between them. The CDR3 has 10 residues. CDR1 is DFQATT, CDR2 SNEGSKA, per germline (reference sequence). The CDR3 spells CSIAWETQYF. The CDR3 DNA follows: TGCAGTATCGCCTGGGAGACCCAGTACTTC.

This chain links TRBV2 with TRBJ2-2; D may correspond to TRBD1 or TRBD2 (5 bases each). Per the germline V gene, CDR1 is SNHLY and CDR2 is FYNNEI. The CDR3 runs 15 residues. Trimming shortened V by 8 bases and J by 1 base, and 14 bases separated the two germline ends. The CDR3 coding sequence is TGTGCCAGCCATAAGGGGAGAGGGAACACCGGGGAGCTGTTTTTT. As protein: CASHKGRGNTGELFF.

This clone has a handful of counts. The chain couples TRBV7-9 to TRBJ2-7; D not resolved. Germline lookup yields CDR1 SEHNR and CDR2 FQNEAQ (reference sequence). V was clipped by 4 bases and J by 9 bases, with 10 bases between them. The CDR3 has 11 amino acids. The CDR3 here is CASSSTGWQYF. CDR3 coding DNA: TGTGCCAGCAGCTCTACCGGATGGCAGTACTTC.

This chain joins TRBV5-6 and TRBJ2-2; D might be TRBD2 (5 bases). The V end lost 4 bases, the J end lost 6 bases, and 19 bases lay between the germline ends. The CDR3 contains 16 residues. Germline V gives CDR1 SGHDT, CDR2 YYEEEE. The DNA for the CDR3 is TGTGCCAGCAGCCCGGATAGGACTCGAGGTCCCGGGGAGCTGTTTTTT. The encoded protein is CASSPDRTRGPGELFF.

CDR3 sequence reads: CASSQDRTGNYEQYF. CDR3 coding DNA: TGCGCCAGCAGCCAAGATAGAACCGGAAACTACGAGCAGTACTTC. The chain has TRBV4-1 and TRBJ2-7; D gene ambiguous. Per the germline V gene, CDR1 is MGHRA and CDR2 is YSYEKL. The CDR3 has 15 residues. Between the trimmed V and J ends, which lost 0 bases and 3 bases, there was a span of 12 bases.

The chain has TRBV10-2 and TRBJ1-4; D call uncertain. The germline CDR1 and CDR2 sequences are WSHSY and SAAADI. The germline V and J ends were trimmed by 6 bases and 0 bases, with 11 bases remaining between them. This CDR3 has 15 residues. The CDR3 nucleotides are TGCGCCAGCAGCGACCCTGGGCCAACTAATGAAAAACTGTTTTTT. Its protein product is CASSDPGPTNEKLFF.

The chain is built from TRBV29-1 and TRBJ2-5; D unclear. This CDR3 has 12 residues. Germline V gene lookup returns CDR1 SQVTM and CDR2 ANQGSEA. CDR3 protein: CRVALGDQTQYF. CDR3 sequence (DNA): TGCAGAGTAGCCTTGGGCGATCAGACCCAGTACTTC.

The genes are TRBV18 and TRBJ2-5; 11 bases match TRBD2. Germline V gene data show CDR1 as KGHSH and CDR2 as LQKENI. The CDR3 is 20 amino acids. The V gene end was trimmed by 0 bases and the J gene end by 0 bases; junction bases not matched to a gene: 12. CDR3 sequence (DNA): TGTGCCAGCTCACCACCCCGACTAGCGGGGCTAACCGAGTACCAAGAGACCCAGTACTTC. It is translated as CASSPPRLAGLTEYQETQYF.

This chain joins TRBV12-3 or TRBV12-4 and TRBJ1-5; TRBD1 might be the D (5 bases). CDR3 length: 12 amino acids. V dropped 4 bases and J dropped 11 bases, with 12 bases sitting between them. The CDR3 spells CASSSEVGAQHF. As DNA, the CDR3 is TGTGCCAGCAGTTCAGAGGTGGGGGCCCAGCATTTT.

This chain uses TRBV7-2 with TRBJ1-1, with D tentatively TRBD1 (5 bases). Trimming removed 3 bases at V and 1 base at J, with 9 bases between. The V gene's germline CDR1 is SGHTA and CDR2 FQGNSA. The CDR3 has 14 residues. The CDR3 bases are TGTGCCAGCAGCTTGGTGGGACCGAACACTGAAGCTTTCTTT. Translation: CASSLVGPNTEAFF.

The rearrangement links TRBV29-1 to TRBJ2-7; D might be TRBD2 (5 bases). This CDR3 is built from 15 residues. CDR1 and CDR2 (germline): SQVTM, ANQGSEA. V gave up 0 bases and J gave up 1 base, with 13 bases separating them. The CDR3 nucleotides read TGCAGCGTTGAAGAATGGGCGGGTTCTTCCTACGAGCAGTACTTC. Translated, it gives CSVEEWAGSSYEQYF.

The chain recombines TRBV12-3 or TRBV12-4 with TRBJ2-7, with 7 bases lining up with TRBD2. CDR3 length: 13 amino acids. V lost 3 bases, J lost 9 bases, and 8 bases stayed unmatched. CDR3 amino acids: CASSFWEGQGQYF. CDR3 nucleotide sequence: TGTGCCAGCAGTTTTTGGGAGGGGCAGGGGCAGTACTTC.

The rearrangement joins TRBV9 to TRBJ1-1; D is unclear. From germline, CDR1 is SGDLS and CDR2 YYNGEE. Trimming left V 0 bases short and J 4 bases short, with 7 bases between. This CDR3 spans 13 amino acids. The CDR3: CASSVGRATEAFF. DNA for the CDR3: TGTGCCAGCAGCGTAGGAAGGGCCACTGAAGCTTTCTTT.

V gene TRBV7-7 combines with J gene TRBJ2-5; D is uncertain. Trimming removed 5 bases from V and 2 bases from J, with 9 bases in between. The germline V gene encodes CDR1 SSHAT and CDR2 FNYEAQ (reference sequence). There are 13 residues in the CDR3. The chain's CDR3 is CASSLFGQETQYF. In DNA, the CDR3 is TGTGCCAGCAGCCTGTTCGGTCAAGAGACCCAGTACTTC.

J is TRBJ1-2 and V is TRBV29-1; 10 bases line up with TRBD1. V shed 7 bases and J 2 bases; nucleotides not matched to a gene: 7. The V gene's germline CDR1 is SQVTM and CDR2 ANQGSEA. The CDR3 sequence is 14 residues long. The CDR3 spells CSASPGQGNYGYTF. As DNA, the CDR3 is TGCAGCGCCTCGCCGGGACAGGGGAACTATGGCTACACCTTC.

The genes are TRBV11-2 and TRBJ2-1; D could derive from TRBD1 or TRBD2 (5 bases each). V was trimmed by 0 bases and J by 9 bases, leaving 12 bases between them. The CDR3 is made up of 14 amino acids. Germline values: CDR1 SGHAT, CDR2 FQNNGV. CDR3: CASSLDWGRLEQFF. As DNA, the CDR3 is TGTGCCAGCAGCTTAGATTGGGGACGACTTGAGCAGTTCTTC.

J is TRBJ2-7 and V is TRBV5-1, with D possibly being TRBD2 (5 bases). The length of the CDR3 is 16 residues. The germline CDR1 and CDR2 sequences are SGHRS and YFSETQ. The ends were cut back, 1 base at V and 1 base at J, with 15 bases in the middle. CDR3 nucleotides: TGCGCCAGCAGCTTGAACGGCCGGGGAGCGTCCTACGAGCAGTACTTC. Its protein product is CASSLNGRGASYEQYF.

This rearrangement joins TRBV11-2 to TRBJ2-1; D is perhaps TRBD2 (6 bases). Germline V gene data show CDR1 as SGHAT and CDR2 as FQNNGV. The CDR3 extends over 17 amino acids. With 4 bases removed from V and 2 bases from J, the gap between germline ends came to 18 bases. DNA of the CDR3: TGTGCCAGCAGCTCATCTTCGGGGGTCCGTACCTACAATGAGCAGTTCTTC. This translates into CASSSSSGVRTYNEQFF.

V usage is TRBV30 and J usage is TRBJ1-1; possible D gene TRBD1, 5 bases. This CDR3 is built from 13 residues. V gave up 5 bases and J gave up 1 base, with 11 bases separating them. Germline V gives CDR1 GTSNPN, CDR2 SVGIG (reference sequence). The CDR3 DNA reads TGTGCCTGGCAGGACACGTCGAACACTGAAGCTTTCTTT. Translating gives CAWQDTSNTEAFF.

V usage is TRBV6-6 and J usage is TRBJ2-7; D unclear. V was pared by 6 bases and J by 6 bases, with 12 bases between. Germline CDR1 and CDR2: MNHNY and SVGAGI (reference sequence). CDR3 length: 12 amino acids. The CDR3, as DNA: TGTGCCAGCAGCGACCTCAGAAGCGAGCAGTACTTC. This encodes CASSDLRSEQYF.

The chain is built from TRBV14 and TRBJ1-2; D ambiguous. The CDR3 runs 16 residues. Trimming pared 0 bases from V and 1 base from J, leaving 12 bases between. Germline assignment: CDR1 SGHDN and CDR2 FVKESK. CDR3 in DNA: TGTGCCAGCAGCCAAGATGAGGGCATTCGTAACTATGGCTACACCTTC. Translated: CASSQDEGIRNYGYTF.